These 8 T cell receptor beta chains were sequenced from one sample in a study of response to subunit inactivated influenza vaccine. TCRdb re-derived calls from the RT-PCR reads in MiXCR, one entry per CDR3 protein. The data show about 540,000 distinct CDR3 sequences, roughly 25% seen once. A further study also used this sample, focusing on T cells expressing NK-cell markers. That study adds: 5'RACE template switching built TCR beta cDNA with unique molecular identifiers.

This material consisted of CD4+ T cells sorted from PBMCs, taken 11 to 12 days after vaccination. The receptors derive from a man aged 50 or older who received an inactivated influenza vaccine.

The chain joins TRBV11-3 to TRBJ2-1, with a possible D match to TRBD2 (7 bases). The germline gives CDR1 SGHNT, CDR2 YENEEA. The CDR3 consists of 16 residues. Trimming shortened V by 4 bases and J by 0 bases, and 13 bases separated the two germline ends. As DNA, the CDR3 is TGTGCCAGCAGCTCGGGGGGCTCAAGCTCCTACAATGAGCAGTTCTTC. It translates to CASSSGGSSSYNEQFF.

This clonotype was recorded at least ten times. The DNA for the CDR3 is TGCGCCAGCAGCCAAGATCAGGGGGTTTTTAGGATAGGCTATGAAAAACTGTTTTTT. Its translation: CASSQDQGVFRIGYEKLFF. The chain carries TRBV4-3 and TRBJ1-4, with 7 nucleotides matching TRBD1. This CDR3 comprises 19 residues. The junction had 16 bases not matched to a gene; V was cut back by 0 bases and J by 6 bases. Germline V CDR1 and CDR2: LGHNA, YSLEER.

J is TRBJ1-6 and V is TRBV7-9; D is possibly TRBD1 (5 bases). The CDR3 spans 13 residues. The germline V gene encodes CDR1 SEHNR and CDR2 FQNEAQ (reference sequence). The germline V and J ends were trimmed by 6 bases and 7 bases, with 10 bases remaining between them. CDR3 in amino acids: CASSGGDNSPLHF. CDR3 nucleotides: TGTGCCAGCAGTGGAGGGGACAATTCACCCCTCCACTTT.

There are many counts of this clonotype. The chain recombines TRBV29-1 with TRBJ2-3, with TRBD1 identical over 10 bases. Germline trimming cut 6 bases from V and 5 bases from J; bases unmatched to any gene: 5. Germline lookup yields CDR1 SQVTM and CDR2 ANQGSEA. This CDR3 has 13 amino acids. This chain's CDR3 is CSVRTGGKDTQYF. Written as DNA, the CDR3 is TGCAGCGTCCGGACAGGGGGAAAAGATACGCAGTATTTT.

This chain uses TRBV11-2 with TRBJ2-7; no clear D gene. Trimming stripped 5 bases from V and 4 bases from J, with 18 bases between. Germline CDR1 is SGHAT and CDR2 is FQNNGV. This CDR3 comprises 15 residues. CDR3 loop: CASSPRRSSSYEQYF. As DNA, the CDR3 is TGTGCCAGCAGCCCGCGTAGGAGCAGCTCATACGAGCAGTACTTC.

This clonotype was seen a handful of times. The chain recombines TRBV4-3 with TRBJ2-1; 11 bases align to TRBD2. The CDR3 has 15 amino acids. The V segment lost 5 bases and the J segment 4 bases; nucleotides outside the gene matches: 4. Germline CDR1 LGHNA, CDR2 YSLEER. As DNA, the CDR3 is TGCGCCAGCAGCAAAGGGACTAGCGGATACAATGAGCAGTTCTTC. Translation gives CASSKGTSGYNEQFF.

The chain employs TRBV4-3 and TRBJ2-3; possibly TRBD2 for D (5 bases). Germline V lookup: CDR1 LGHNA, CDR2 YSLEER. The CDR3 spans 14 residues. V dropped 1 base and J dropped 5 bases, with 10 bases sitting between them. The CDR3 protein is CASSQGFEGDTQYF. The CDR3 nucleotides are TGCGCCAGCAGCCAAGGATTCGAGGGAGATACGCAGTATTTT.

This clonotype has only a few counts. The CDR3 protein is CASSLTQGANTYNEQFF. CDR3 bases: TGTGCCAGCAGCTTGACACAGGGGGCCAACACATACAATGAGCAGTTCTTC. The chain is built from TRBV7-2 and TRBJ2-1, with 9 bases matching TRBD1. This CDR3 region has 17 residues. Germline trimming cut 3 bases from V and 4 bases from J; bases unmatched to any gene: 10. CDR1 is SGHTA, CDR2 FQGNSA, per germline.